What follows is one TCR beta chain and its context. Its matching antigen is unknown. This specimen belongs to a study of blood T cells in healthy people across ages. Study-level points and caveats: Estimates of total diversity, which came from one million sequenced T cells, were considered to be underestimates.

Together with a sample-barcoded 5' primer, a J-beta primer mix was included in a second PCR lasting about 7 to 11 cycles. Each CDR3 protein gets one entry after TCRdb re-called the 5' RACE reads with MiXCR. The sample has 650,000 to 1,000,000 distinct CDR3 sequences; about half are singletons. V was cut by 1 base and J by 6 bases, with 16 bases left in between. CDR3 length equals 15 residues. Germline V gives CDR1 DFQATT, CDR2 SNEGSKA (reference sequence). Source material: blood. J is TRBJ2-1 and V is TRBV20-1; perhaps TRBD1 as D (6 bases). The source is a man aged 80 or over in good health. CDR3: CSARVNYRVPNEQFF. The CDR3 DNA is TGCAGTGCTAGAGTAAACTACAGGGTCCCCAATGAGCAGTTCTTC.